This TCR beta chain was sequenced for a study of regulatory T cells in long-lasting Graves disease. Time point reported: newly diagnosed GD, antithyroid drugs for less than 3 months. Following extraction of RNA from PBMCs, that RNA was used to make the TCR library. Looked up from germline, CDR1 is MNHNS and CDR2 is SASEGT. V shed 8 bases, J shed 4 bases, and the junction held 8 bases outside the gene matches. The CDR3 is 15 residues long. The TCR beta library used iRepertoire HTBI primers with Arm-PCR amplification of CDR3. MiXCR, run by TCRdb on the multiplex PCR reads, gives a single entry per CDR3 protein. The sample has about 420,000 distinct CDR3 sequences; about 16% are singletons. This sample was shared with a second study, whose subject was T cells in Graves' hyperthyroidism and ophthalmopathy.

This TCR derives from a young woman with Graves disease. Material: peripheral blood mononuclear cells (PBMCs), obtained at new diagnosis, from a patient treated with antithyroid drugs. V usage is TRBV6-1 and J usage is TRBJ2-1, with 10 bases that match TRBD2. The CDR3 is CASGATSGAYNEQFF. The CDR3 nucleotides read TGTGCCAGCGGCGCAACTAGCGGGGCTTACAATGAGCAGTTCTTC.